Following are 4 T cell receptor beta chains from one sample sequenced in a study of blood T cell repertoires in COVID-19. Sequencing used immunoSEQ multiplex PCR; TCRdb keeps in-frame clones, though not all of them. The sample shows roughly 170,000 clones, just under 90% of them seen only once. The material sequenced was peripheral blood. The receptors derive from a woman between 18 and 29 years old who had recovered from COVID-19.

The chain combines TRBV19 with TRBJ2-3, with D possibly TRBD2 on 6 matching bases. The CDR3 consists of 12 residues. The V and J ends lost 5 bases and 8 bases respectively, with 11 bases between them. The germline gives CDR1 LNHDA, CDR2 SQIVND (reference sequence). CDR3 nucleotides: TGTGCCAGTAGTTTCGTGGGGGGTACGCAGTATTTT. The encoded protein is CASSFVGGTQYF.

The gene calls are TRBV2 and TRBJ1-1; 8 bases map to TRBD1. Germline V gene lookup returns CDR1 SNHLY and CDR2 FYNNEI. This CDR3 spans 13 amino acids. With V trimmed by 6 bases and J by 5 bases, 5 bases remained unmatched. CDR3 sequence: CASSGQGETEAFF. In DNA, the CDR3 is TGTGCCAGCAGCGGACAGGGAGAAACTGAAGCTTTCTTT.

The chain uses TRBV9 and TRBJ1-1; D is undetermined. This CDR3 spans 13 amino acids. Germline CDR1 and CDR2: SGDLS and YYNGEE. Trimming left V 4 bases short and J 3 bases short, with 10 bases between. The CDR3 is CASSLGSDTEAFF. The CDR3 DNA follows: TGTGCCAGCAGCCTAGGATCGGACACTGAAGCTTTCTTT.

The gene calls are TRBV6-2 or TRBV6-3 and TRBJ2-4; TRBD2 aligns across 11 bases. The CDR3 has 16 amino acids. V lost 5 bases, J lost 2 bases, and 5 bases stayed unmatched. CDR1 and CDR2 from the germline V gene are MNHEY and SVGEGT. Written as DNA, the CDR3 is TGTGCCAGCAGTCAGGGACTAGCGGCCTCCAAAAACATTCAGTACTTC. Its translation is CASSQGLAASKNIQYF.